These T cell receptor beta chains were read from a single sample in a study of blood T cell repertoires in COVID-19. TCRdb's copy holds only in-frame clones and misses some; the assay was immunoSEQ multiplex PCR. The sample lists some 96,000 clones, roughly nine tenths occurring once. The sequenced sample consisted of peripheral blood. Receptor source: a man between 45 and 60 years old with active COVID-19. Each CDR3 is given with its conserved first and last residue. The order of the fields is J gene, clone size, D gene, V gene, CDR3 DNA, CDR3 protein. The D gene is left open where the match is weak. Some rows mark clone size as missing; the rest say once, few, many or name a class of expanded clone.

j_call: TRBJ2-7
clone_size: NA
d_call: TRBD1
v_call: TRBV25-1
cdr3_nt: TGTGCCAGCAGCCCCAGACAGGGAACCTACGAGCAGTACTTC
cdr3_aa: CASSPRQGTYEQYF

j_call: TRBJ2-1
clone_size: NA
d_call: TRBD1
v_call: TRBV6-6
cdr3_nt: TGTGCCAGCAGACCCTACAGGGGCAATGAGCAGTTCTTC
cdr3_aa: CASRPYRGNEQFF

j_call: TRBJ2-2
clone_size: NA
d_call: NA
v_call: TRBV9
cdr3_nt: TGTGCCAGCAGCGTAGAAGCATACACCGGGGAGCTGTTTTTT
cdr3_aa: CASSVEAYTGELFF

j_call: TRBJ1-2
clone_size: NA
d_call: NA
v_call: TRBV9
cdr3_nt: TGTGCCAGCAGCGCCTCGGCGGGCGGCGACTATGGCTACACCTTC
cdr3_aa: CASSASAGGDYGYTF

j_call: TRBJ2-1
clone_size: NA
d_call: TRBD2
v_call: TRBV3-1/TRBV3-2
cdr3_nt: TGTGCCAGCAGCCGCGGGGGGTTGGATGAGCAGTTCTTC
cdr3_aa: CASSRGGLDEQFF

j_call: TRBJ1-1
clone_size: NA
d_call: NA
v_call: TRBV5-4
cdr3_nt: TGTGCCAGCAGTCGACCCGACAGGATTAACACTGAAGCTTTCTTT
cdr3_aa: CASSRPDRINTEAFF

j_call: TRBJ2-3
clone_size: NA
d_call: TRBD2
v_call: TRBV12-3/TRBV12-4
cdr3_nt: TGTGCCAGCAGTGCCGCGCAAGCGGGGACGCAGTATTTT
cdr3_aa: CASSAAQAGTQYF

j_call: TRBJ2-1
clone_size: NA
d_call: TRBD2
v_call: TRBV2
cdr3_nt: TGTGCCAGCAGCCGGGGGGGTGCTAGCGCTGAGCAGTTCTTC
cdr3_aa: CASSRGGASAEQFF

j_call: TRBJ2-7
clone_size: many
d_call: TRBD2
v_call: TRBV5-1
cdr3_nt: TGCGCCAGCAGCTATACTAGCGGGGGGGCCTACGAGCAGTACTTC
cdr3_aa: CASSYTSGGAYEQYF

j_call: TRBJ2-1
clone_size: NA
d_call: NA
v_call: TRBV6-5
cdr3_nt: TGTGCCAGCAGTTACCTGGAGAGCTCCTACAATGAGCAGTTCTTC
cdr3_aa: CASSYLESSYNEQFF

j_call: TRBJ1-5
clone_size: NA
d_call: NA
v_call: TRBV6-1
cdr3_nt: TGTGCCAGCAGTGAACGGGAACGGTATAGCAATCAGCCCCAGCATTTT
cdr3_aa: CASSERERYSNQPQHF

j_call: TRBJ2-7
clone_size: once
d_call: TRBD1
v_call: TRBV9
cdr3_nt: TGTGCCAGCAGCGCCGGGACAGGCCTTTATTCCTACGAGCAGTACTTC
cdr3_aa: CASSAGTGLYSYEQYF

j_call: TRBJ2-1
clone_size: NA
d_call: NA
v_call: TRBV27
cdr3_nt: TGTGCCAGCAGTTATTCTGTCTACAATGAGCAGTTCTTC
cdr3_aa: CASSYSVYNEQFF

j_call: TRBJ1-1
clone_size: NA
d_call: NA
v_call: TRBV18
cdr3_nt: TGTGCCAGCTCACGGGGAGTTGGGAACACTGAAGCTTTCTTT
cdr3_aa: CASSRGVGNTEAFF

j_call: TRBJ2-5
clone_size: NA
d_call: NA
v_call: TRBV11-2
cdr3_nt: TGTGCCAGCAGCCCGGGACTCCCCGCAGAGACCCAGTACTTC
cdr3_aa: CASSPGLPAETQYF

j_call: TRBJ2-5
clone_size: NA
d_call: NA
v_call: TRBV6-5
cdr3_nt: TGTGCCAGCAGTTACAGCTCCGGGACACGACAAGAGACCCAGTACTTC
cdr3_aa: CASSYSSGTRQETQYF

j_call: TRBJ1-5
clone_size: NA
d_call: NA
v_call: TRBV30
cdr3_nt: TGTGCCTGGACTGCGGGACCAAATCAGCCCCAGCATTTT
cdr3_aa: CAWTAGPNQPQHF

j_call: TRBJ2-1
clone_size: NA
d_call: NA
v_call: TRBV21-1
cdr3_nt: TGTGCCAGCCCGGGACAGGGGATTAATGAGCAGTTCTTC
cdr3_aa: CASPGQGINEQFF

j_call: TRBJ2-2
clone_size: NA
d_call: NA
v_call: TRBV5-3
cdr3_nt: TGTGCCAGAAGCTTAGGCCGTAATAGCGACACCGGGGAGCTGTTTTTT
cdr3_aa: CARSLGRNSDTGELFF

j_call: TRBJ2-2
clone_size: NA
d_call: TRBD1
v_call: TRBV7-9
cdr3_nt: TGTGCCAGCAGGGAGAAGACAGGGGACGGGGAGCTGTTTTTT
cdr3_aa: CASREKTGDGELFF

j_call: TRBJ1-5
clone_size: NA
d_call: NA
v_call: TRBV7-2
cdr3_nt: TGTGCCAGCAGCTTCCTTCAGGGCCAGCCCCAGCATTTT
cdr3_aa: CASSFLQGQPQHF

j_call: TRBJ1-2
clone_size: NA
d_call: NA
v_call: TRBV6-5
cdr3_nt: TGTGCCAGTCACTCAGGGGAGACCAACTATGGCTACACCTTC
cdr3_aa: CASHSGETNYGYTF

j_call: TRBJ1-1
clone_size: once
d_call: TRBD1
v_call: TRBV11-3
cdr3_nt: TGTGCCAGCAGCCCGCATTTCGGGACAGCGTCCACTGAAGCTTTCTTT
cdr3_aa: CASSPHFGTASTEAFF

j_call: TRBJ1-5
clone_size: NA
d_call: TRBD1
v_call: TRBV6-6
cdr3_nt: TGTGCCAGCAGTTACGACCAGGGGGCTGTTCAGCCCCAGCATTTT
cdr3_aa: CASSYDQGAVQPQHF

j_call: TRBJ2-2
clone_size: NA
d_call: TRBD2
v_call: TRBV28
cdr3_nt: TGTGCCAGCACCACGGGGGGGGGAACCGGGGAGCTGTTTTTT
cdr3_aa: CASTTGGGTGELFF

j_call: TRBJ2-7
clone_size: NA
d_call: TRBD2
v_call: TRBV9
cdr3_nt: TGTGCCAGCACCCCGCCGCCTAGCGGGGGTGCCGAGCAGTACTTC
cdr3_aa: CASTPPPSGGAEQYF

j_call: TRBJ1-2
clone_size: NA
d_call: TRBD1
v_call: TRBV29-1
cdr3_nt: TGCAGCGTCGGGGACAGGGTTGATACCTATGGCTACACCTTC
cdr3_aa: CSVGDRVDTYGYTF

j_call: TRBJ1-1
clone_size: NA
d_call: NA
v_call: TRBV29-1
cdr3_nt: TGCAGCGCTACAAAGGGGATGGACACTGAAGCTTTCTTT
cdr3_aa: CSATKGMDTEAFF

j_call: TRBJ2-1
clone_size: NA
d_call: NA
v_call: TRBV21-1
cdr3_nt: TGTGCCAGCAGCCCCGTTCAGGGAAGGTTCTTC
cdr3_aa: CASSPVQGRFF

j_call: TRBJ1-4
clone_size: few
d_call: NA
v_call: TRBV11-3
cdr3_nt: TGTGCCAGCAGCTTTGAGGGCAGCTCGACTAATGAAAAACTGTTTTTT
cdr3_aa: CASSFEGSSTNEKLFF

j_call: TRBJ1-5
clone_size: NA
d_call: NA
v_call: TRBV4-1
cdr3_nt: TGCGCCAGCAGCCCAGTTTGGAACCAGGATAGCAATCAGCCCCAGCATTTT
cdr3_aa: CASSPVWNQDSNQPQHF

j_call: TRBJ1-1
clone_size: NA
d_call: TRBD1
v_call: TRBV30
cdr3_nt: TGTGCCTGGAGCGCGACAGGGGATTCGTCTGAAGCTTTCTTT
cdr3_aa: CAWSATGDSSEAFF

j_call: TRBJ2-1
clone_size: NA
d_call: TRBD2
v_call: TRBV15
cdr3_nt: TGTGCCACCAGCAGAGATAGCGGTAGCGGGACGTACAATGAGCAGTTCTTC
cdr3_aa: CATSRDSGSGTYNEQFF

j_call: TRBJ1-1
clone_size: NA
d_call: NA
v_call: TRBV11-3
cdr3_nt: TGTGCCAGCAGCCCGGGGGAGAACACTGAAGCTTTCTTT
cdr3_aa: CASSPGENTEAFF

j_call: TRBJ2-5
clone_size: NA
d_call: TRBD2
v_call: TRBV6-5
cdr3_nt: TGTGCCAGCAGGCAGTCGACTAGCGGACAAGAGACCCAGTACTTC
cdr3_aa: CASRQSTSGQETQYF

j_call: TRBJ1-1
clone_size: NA
d_call: NA
v_call: TRBV12-3/TRBV12-4
cdr3_nt: TGTGCCAGCACCCTTGCCGGGACAAGGGCTTTCTTT
cdr3_aa: CASTLAGTRAFF

j_call: TRBJ2-1
clone_size: NA
d_call: NA
v_call: TRBV30
cdr3_nt: TGTGCCTGGAGTGTTGGCAGCTACAATGAGCAGTTCTTC
cdr3_aa: CAWSVGSYNEQFF

j_call: TRBJ2-5
clone_size: few
d_call: TRBD2
v_call: TRBV19
cdr3_nt: TGTGCCAGTAGTATAGAGCGGGGGGTCCGAGAGACCCAGTACTTC
cdr3_aa: CASSIERGVRETQYF

j_call: TRBJ1-2
clone_size: NA
d_call: NA
v_call: TRBV7-6
cdr3_nt: TGTGCCAGCAGCCCCGATGTTGGAGGCAGAGACTATGGCTACACCTTC
cdr3_aa: CASSPDVGGRDYGYTF

j_call: TRBJ2-1
clone_size: NA
d_call: NA
v_call: TRBV6-6
cdr3_nt: TGTGCCAGCAGTTACGACAGGCCTTCCTACAATGAGCAGTTCTTC
cdr3_aa: CASSYDRPSYNEQFF

j_call: TRBJ1-6
clone_size: NA
d_call: TRBD1
v_call: TRBV29-1
cdr3_nt: TGCAGCGTTGAAGGGACAGGGAATAATTCACCCCTCCACTTT
cdr3_aa: CSVEGTGNNSPLHF

j_call: TRBJ1-5
clone_size: NA
d_call: NA
v_call: TRBV3-1/TRBV3-2
cdr3_nt: TGTGCCAGCAGTATGTCGGGGGGGGAACAGCCCCAGCATTTT
cdr3_aa: CASSMSGGEQPQHF

j_call: TRBJ1-2
clone_size: NA
d_call: NA
v_call: TRBV6-1
cdr3_nt: TGTGCCAGCAGTGATGCTGACGGGACTAACTATGGCTACACCTTC
cdr3_aa: CASSDADGTNYGYTF

j_call: TRBJ1-2
clone_size: NA
d_call: NA
v_call: TRBV19
cdr3_nt: TGTGCCAGTAGTCCACAGGGTGCTAACTATGGCTACACCTTC
cdr3_aa: CASSPQGANYGYTF

j_call: TRBJ2-1
clone_size: NA
d_call: TRBD2
v_call: TRBV5-1
cdr3_nt: TGCGCCAGCAGCGTCGCTAGCGGGGGGAGCTCCTACAATGAGCAGTTCTTC
cdr3_aa: CASSVASGGSSYNEQFF

j_call: TRBJ1-2
clone_size: NA
d_call: TRBD1
v_call: TRBV5-1
cdr3_nt: TGCGCCAGCAGCTGGGGGGACAACCCAGGGGGTTTGGATGGCTACACCTTC
cdr3_aa: CASSWGDNPGGLDGYTF

j_call: TRBJ2-1
clone_size: NA
d_call: TRBD2
v_call: TRBV7-8
cdr3_nt: TGTGCCAGCAGCTTTTCTAGCGGGAGCTACAATGAGCAGTTCTTC
cdr3_aa: CASSFSSGSYNEQFF

j_call: TRBJ1-1
clone_size: NA
d_call: NA
v_call: TRBV18
cdr3_nt: TGTGCCAGCTCACCGAGGGGGGGCACTGAAGCTTTCTTT
cdr3_aa: CASSPRGGTEAFF

j_call: TRBJ2-2
clone_size: NA
d_call: TRBD2
v_call: TRBV3-1/TRBV3-2
cdr3_nt: TGTGCCAGCAGCCAACGTCTTAGCGGGGGAAACACCGGGGAGCTGTTTTTT
cdr3_aa: CASSQRLSGGNTGELFF

j_call: TRBJ1-2
clone_size: NA
d_call: NA
v_call: TRBV2
cdr3_nt: TGTGCCAGCAGTGTTATTCAAAAAGAGGACTACACCTTC
cdr3_aa: CASSVIQKEDYTF

j_call: TRBJ2-7
clone_size: NA
d_call: TRBD1
v_call: TRBV7-4
cdr3_nt: TGTGCCAGCAGCGGGACAGGGAAATTCTACGAGCAGTACTTC
cdr3_aa: CASSGTGKFYEQYF

j_call: TRBJ1-1
clone_size: NA
d_call: NA
v_call: TRBV2
cdr3_nt: TGTGCCAGCAGAGCGGACAGCCGGGTACTGAACACTGAAGCTTTCTTT
cdr3_aa: CASRADSRVLNTEAFF

j_call: TRBJ2-4
clone_size: NA
d_call: NA
v_call: TRBV4-1
cdr3_nt: TGCGCCAGCAGCCAAGCGGGGACTGGAAACATTCAGTACTTC
cdr3_aa: CASSQAGTGNIQYF

j_call: TRBJ1-4
clone_size: NA
d_call: TRBD1
v_call: TRBV7-9
cdr3_nt: TGTGCCAGCAGCTTGGGACAGGGGGGTTGGACTAATGAAAAACTGTTTTTT
cdr3_aa: CASSLGQGGWTNEKLFF

j_call: TRBJ2-5
clone_size: NA
d_call: TRBD2
v_call: TRBV2
cdr3_nt: TGTGCCAGCAATGGACTAGCGGGGAGGGGGACCCAGTACTTC
cdr3_aa: CASNGLAGRGTQYF

j_call: TRBJ1-2
clone_size: NA
d_call: NA
v_call: TRBV5-1
cdr3_nt: TGCGCCAGCAGCTTCACCCTGACAGATGGCTACACCTTC
cdr3_aa: CASSFTLTDGYTF

j_call: TRBJ2-1
clone_size: NA
d_call: TRBD1
v_call: TRBV4-2
cdr3_nt: TGTGCCAGCAGCCATGAGGGACAGGGTAAAGATGAGCAGTTCTTC
cdr3_aa: CASSHEGQGKDEQFF